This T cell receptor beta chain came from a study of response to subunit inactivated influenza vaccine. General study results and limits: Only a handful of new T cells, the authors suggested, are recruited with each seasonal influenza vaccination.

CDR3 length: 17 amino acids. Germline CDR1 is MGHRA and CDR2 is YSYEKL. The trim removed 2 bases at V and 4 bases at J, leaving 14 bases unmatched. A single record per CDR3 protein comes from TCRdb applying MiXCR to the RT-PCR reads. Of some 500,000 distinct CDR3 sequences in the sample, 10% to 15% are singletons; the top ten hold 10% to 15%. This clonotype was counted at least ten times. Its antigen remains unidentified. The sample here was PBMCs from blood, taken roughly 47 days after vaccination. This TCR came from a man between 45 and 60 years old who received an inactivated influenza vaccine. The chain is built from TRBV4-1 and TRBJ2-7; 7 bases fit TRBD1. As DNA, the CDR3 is TGCGCCAGCAGCCAACTCTTACCTTTCGGGGACAGATACGAGCAGTACTTC. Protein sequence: CASSQLLPFGDRYEQYF.